This is a list of T cell receptor beta chains from one sample in a study of blood T cell repertoires in COVID-19. Method: immunoSEQ multiplex PCR; TCRdb's copy keeps in-frame clones and lacks some. The data hold approximately 100,000 clones, with over 75% observed a single time. The sample taken for sequencing was peripheral blood. These receptors came from a woman over 75 with acute or convalescent COVID-19. Each CDR3 is given with its conserved first and last residue. The D gene is left open where the match is weak. Not every row has a clone size; where given, it reads once, few, many or a size class.

D,length,J,V,size,DNA,CDR3
TRBD1,13,TRBJ1-2,TRBV2,-,TGTGCCAGCACCAGGCAAGGGGGCGAAGGCTACACCTTC,CASTRQGGEGYTF
TRBD2,13,TRBJ2-5,TRBV2,-,TGTGCCAGCGGCGGGGGGGCCGGTGAGACCCAGTACTTC,CASGGGAGETQYF
-,17,TRBJ1-3,TRBV18,-,TGTGCCAGCTCACCACTGTCCGGACAGACCTCTGGAAACACCATATATTTT,CASSPLSGQTSGNTIYF
-,13,TRBJ2-2,TRBV10-3,-,TGTGCCATCAGTGATCAGAACACCGGGGAGCTGTTTTTT,CAISDQNTGELFF
TRBD1,14,TRBJ1-2,TRBV18,-,TGTGCCAGCTCACTCGACAGGGCTCTAACCGGCTACACCTTC,CASSLDRALTGYTF
-,15,TRBJ1-2,TRBV19,-,TGTGCCAGTAGTATAGACCTCTCCGGGTCCGGTGGCTACACCTTC,CASSIDLSGSGGYTF
-,15,TRBJ1-4,TRBV15,once,TGTGCCACCAGCAAGAAGCGGGACTGGAATGAAAAACTGTTTTTT,CATSKKRDWNEKLFF
-,12,TRBJ1-5,TRBV6-6,few,TGTGCCAGCAGTTCATCATTTCAGCCCCAGCATTTT,CASSSSFQPQHF
-,13,TRBJ2-7,TRBV5-1,-,TGCGCCAGCAGCGTTACAGGGTACTACGAGCAGTACTTC,CASSVTGYYEQYF
TRBD2,18,TRBJ2-7,TRBV4-1,-,TGCGCCAGCAGCTATAGAGCGGGGGAGCCCCCCTCCAGCTACGAGCAGTACTTC,CASSYRAGEPPSSYEQYF
TRBD1,13,TRBJ1-2,TRBV19,-,TGTGCCAGTAGTCCAACAGGGGGCTATGGCTACACCTTC,CASSPTGGYGYTF
-,13,TRBJ2-2,TRBV28,few,TGTGCCAGCCAAGCCGGGGTCGCCGGGGAGCTGTTTTTT,CASQAGVAGELFF
TRBD1,18,TRBJ1-1,TRBV3-1/TRBV3-2,-,TGTGCCAGCAGCCAAGGGGGCTATTTCCGGGACAGGAACACTGAAGCTTTCTTT,CASSQGGYFRDRNTEAFF
-,13,TRBJ1-6,TRBV30,-,TGTGCCTGGAGGGAAAGAGGTAGTTCACCCCTCCACTTT,CAWRERGSSPLHF